Each of the 21 T cell receptor beta chains below was sequenced from the same sample in a study of T cell changes during pregnancy in multiple sclerosis (dated by TCRdb to 2018 to 2020). Library prep was done by the immunoSEQ multiplex PCR assay. The table was pulled from immuneACCESS by TCRdb, which kept in-frame rearrangements only. Such tables lose some clones; where checked, under half of the loss comes from unresolved V genes, and the rest has no known cause. The sample profile shows tens of thousands of clones; under 95% of them were found once. 0.45% to 0.6% of the sample comes from the top ten. The sequencing used CD4+ T cells from peripheral blood mononuclear cells, collected in the second trimester of pregnancy. The receptors here all came from a female donor with multiple sclerosis, enrolled in a pregnancy study.

V and J are TRBV18 and TRBJ2-3; TRBD1 matches 9 bases. From germline, CDR1 is KGHSH and CDR2 LQKENI. CDR3 length equals 16 residues. Trimming cost V 0 bases and J 3 bases; bases outside gene matches: 4. CDR3 DNA sequence: TGTGCCAGCTCACCACCCGGGACAGGGTTGACAGATACGCAGTATTTT. As protein: CASSPPGTGLTDTQYF.

This clone was detected only once. The V call is TRBV9, the J call TRBJ1-6; 7 bases agree with TRBD1. The CDR3 length is 16 residues. Germline-derived CDR1 and CDR2 are SGDLS and YYNGEE. With V trimmed by 3 bases and J by 8 bases, 11 bases remained unmatched. CDR3 coding DNA: TGTGCCAGCAGCGACGCTTCGAGGGGGCTATATTCACCCCTCCACTTT. Residues: CASSDASRGLYSPLHF.

V and J are TRBV7-9 and TRBJ2-7; D perhaps matches TRBD2 (5 bases). This CDR3 is 14 amino acids long. The ends were cut back, 1 base at V and 0 bases at J, with 7 bases in the middle. Per germline, CDR1 SEHNR and CDR2 FQNEAQ (reference sequence). The CDR3 loop reads CASSLGSGSYEQYF. The CDR3, as DNA: TGTGCCAGCAGCTTAGGCAGCGGCTCCTACGAGCAGTACTTC.

This clone was observed a single time. The CDR3 protein is CASSLYRLSSNQPQHF. CDR3 nucleotides: TGTGCCAGCAGTTTATACAGGCTCTCGAGCAATCAGCCCCAGCATTTT. This chain uses TRBV28 with TRBJ1-5; D may be TRBD1 (5 bases). CDR3 length: 16 amino acids. The germline CDR1 and CDR2 sequences are MDHEN and SYDVKM. V lost 1 base to trimming and J lost 1 base, with 11 bases between them.

The chain joins TRBV18 to TRBJ1-1, with 9 bases aligning to TRBD1. Germline-derived CDR1 and CDR2 are KGHSH and LQKENI. The junction had 6 bases not matched to a gene; V was cut back by 1 base and J by 3 bases. The length of the CDR3 is 16 residues. CDR3 DNA sequence: TGTGCCAGCTCACCACGACAGGGGGAAGGGTACACTGAAGCTTTCTTT. It encodes CASSPRQGEGYTEAFF.

The V and J genes are TRBV6-5 and TRBJ1-5, with TRBD1 identical over 8 bases. Germline V gene data show CDR1 as MNHEY and CDR2 as SVGAGI. The trim removed 6 bases at V and 2 bases at J, leaving 6 bases unmatched. The CDR3 runs 15 residues. The CDR3 nucleotides are TGTGCCAGCAGACGACAGGGGATTGGCAATCAGCCCCAGCATTTT. This gives the protein CASRRQGIGNQPQHF.

The CDR3: CASSEEGSGTGELFF. In DNA form, the CDR3 reads TGTGCCAGCAGTGAGGAGGGGTCAGGCACCGGGGAGCTGTTTTTT. V is TRBV6-1 and J is TRBJ2-2, with TRBD2 as a possible D gene (6 bases). CDR1 is MNHNS and CDR2 is SASEGT in the germline V gene. Trimming removed 3 bases at V and 4 bases at J, with 12 bases between. This CDR3 has 15 amino acids.

The J gene is TRBJ2-2, the V gene TRBV2, with 9 positions matching TRBD1. The CDR3 runs to 14 residues. Per germline, CDR1 SNHLY and CDR2 FYNNEI. J gave up 3 bases and V 10 bases, and 6 bases lay outside the gene matches. The CDR3 bases are TGTGCCACGCAACAGGGGGCCTACACCGGGGAGCTGTTTTTT. Translation gives CATQQGAYTGELFF.

The chain's CDR3 is CASSLPGTGKSPLHF. CDR3 DNA: TGTGCCAGCAGCTTACCCGGGACAGGGAAGTCACCCCTCCACTTT. The gene calls are TRBV5-6 and TRBJ1-6; TRBD1 matches 9 bases. The trim removed 2 bases at V and 10 bases at J, leaving 7 bases unmatched. The length of the CDR3 is 15 residues. Germline V gene data show CDR1 as SGHDT and CDR2 as YYEEEE.

The chain joins TRBV19 to TRBJ2-7; 13 bases match TRBD2. The CDR3 is made up of 15 amino acids. V shed 6 bases, J shed 2 bases, and the junction held 4 bases outside the gene matches. The V gene's germline CDR1 is LNHDA and CDR2 SQIVND (reference sequence). CDR3 coding DNA: TGTGCCAGTAGCACGGGACTAGCGGGGACCTACGAGCAGTACTTC. Translating it yields CASSTGLAGTYEQYF.

This chain links TRBV4-3 with TRBJ2-1, with 14 nucleotides matching TRBD2. V lost 4 bases to trimming and J lost 4 bases; unmatched junction nucleotides: 3. This CDR3 has 16 residues. Per germline, CDR1 LGHNA and CDR2 YSLEER. CDR3 sequence reads: CASSLRLAGGYNEQFF. The CDR3 coding sequence is TGCGCCAGCAGCCTCCGACTAGCGGGGGGGTACAATGAGCAGTTCTTC.

The chain links TRBV30 to TRBJ1-5; D perhaps matches TRBD1 (6 bases). Trimming left V 1 base short and J 3 bases short, with 19 bases between. The CDR3 totals 17 residues. Germline assignment: CDR1 GTSNPN and CDR2 SVGIG (reference sequence). The CDR3 loop reads CAWSGHPDSWYNQPQHF. Here the CDR3 DNA reads TGTGCCTGGAGTGGCCATCCGGACAGCTGGTACAATCAGCCCCAGCATTTT.

The table lists this clone with a count of one. V and J are TRBV6-1 and TRBJ1-1; unclear D gene. V was clipped by 7 bases and J by 0 bases, with 9 bases between them. From germline, CDR1 is MNHNS and CDR2 SASEGT. CDR3 length: 13 residues. The CDR3 coding sequence is TGTGCCAGCATGAATCCGGTGAACACTGAAGCTTTCTTT. It yields the protein CASMNPVNTEAFF.

This chain connects TRBV5-6 to TRBJ2-7; 7 bases are a match to TRBD2. The V segment lost 3 bases and the J segment 10 bases; nucleotides outside the gene matches: 10. This CDR3 contains 13 residues. Germline V lookup: CDR1 SGHDT, CDR2 YYEEEE. The CDR3 DNA is TGTGCCAGCAGCTCGCCGGGGGGTGTCGAACAGTACTTC. It is translated as CASSSPGGVEQYF.

The V call is TRBV28, the J call TRBJ1-3, with D unclear. Germline V gene sequence: CDR1 MDHEN, CDR2 SYDVKM. CDR3 length equals 15 residues. Trimming pared 5 bases from V and 0 bases from J, leaving 11 bases between. The CDR3 DNA reads TGTGCCAGCAGTCTAGACTCTTTCTCTGGAAACACCATATATTTT. Protein product: CASSLDSFSGNTIYF.

The chain joins TRBV6-5 to TRBJ1-6; 9 nucleotides align to TRBD1. Germline CDR1 reads MNHEY; CDR2 reads SVGAGI. V lost 0 bases and J lost 9; bases outside the gene matches: 6. The CDR3 loop spans 16 amino acids. CDR3 in DNA: TGTGCCAGCAGTTACTCTAACCCGGGACAGGGTTCACCCCTCCACTTT. Translating gives CASSYSNPGQGSPLHF.

The V and J genes are TRBV4-2 and TRBJ1-2; maybe TRBD1 (5 bases). There are 14 residues in the CDR3. V was trimmed by 0 bases and J by 4 bases, leaving 9 bases between them. From germline, CDR1 is LGHNA and CDR2 YNFKEQ. For the CDR3, the DNA is TGTGCCAGCAGCCAAGATGGGGGACTCTATGGCTACACCTTC. This sequence encodes CASSQDGGLYGYTF.

V and J are TRBV6-5 and TRBJ2-7; possibly TRBD2 for D (6 bases). Germline CDR1 is MNHEY and CDR2 is SVGAGI. Trimming pared 6 bases from V and 3 bases from J, leaving 12 bases between. The CDR3 spans 13 residues. CDR3 nucleotides: TGTGCCAGCAGGGGGGGTGGGGGCTACGAGCAGTACTTC. Translation: CASRGGGGYEQYF.

V gene TRBV30 combines with J gene TRBJ1-1, with D tentatively TRBD1 (5 bases). The CDR3 spans 13 residues. The V gene lost 3 bases and the J gene lost 1 base, with 9 bases spanning the gap. Germline CDR1 is GTSNPN and CDR2 is SVGIG (reference sequence). The CDR3 nucleotides read TGTGCCTGGAGCAGGGCACGGAACACTGAAGCTTTCTTT. This gives the protein CAWSRARNTEAFF.

J is TRBJ1-2 and V is TRBV7-9; D is possibly TRBD1 (5 bases). The germline V and J ends were trimmed by 1 base and 7 bases, with 13 bases remaining between them. CDR1 is SEHNR and CDR2 is FQNEAQ in the germline V gene (reference sequence). The CDR3 length is 14 residues. CDR3 nucleotide sequence: TGTGCCAGCAGCTTAGGCGGGACCGAGATTGGCTACACCTTC. Translated: CASSLGGTEIGYTF.

Concerning this clone itself: At one boundary the junction diverges from the germline segment, which might be a read error. V gene TRBV23-1 combines with J gene TRBJ1-6, with 7 bases aligning to TRBD1. TRBV23-1 is an open reading frame, and its role is uncertain. The CDR3 is 12 amino acids. The CDR3 loop is CASSRPGTAKRF. Written as DNA, the CDR3 is TGCGCCAGCAGTCGCCCCGGGACAGCTAAAAGATTT.